The 6 T cell receptor beta chains presented below share a single source sample, sequenced in a study of cytotoxic CD8 clonotypes in ibrutinib-treated CLL. This table comes from immunoSEQ multiplex PCR, and its TCRdb copy is limited to in-frame clones, with some not included. The data contain about 24,000 clones, over 65% of them singletons. The sequences come from PBMCs, collected after 12 months of ibrutinib treatment. These receptors came from a human donor with chronic lymphocytic leukemia.

In the case of this clone: A junction end diverges from the germline sequence, so it may reflect a read error. The chain carries TRBV7-7 and TRBJ1-1; D is possibly TRBD1 (5 bases). The CDR3 length is 13 residues. Germline V gives CDR1 SSHAT, CDR2 FNYEAQ (reference sequence). CDR3 DNA: TGTGCTAGCAGCTTCACGGGGGATACTGAAGCTTTCTTT. It specifies CASSFTGDTEAFF.

The genes are TRBV19 and TRBJ1-1, with D perhaps TRBD1 (5 bases). Germline V gene lookup returns CDR1 LNHDA and CDR2 SQIVND (reference sequence). The CDR3 contains 12 residues. Deletions cut 5 bases from V and 11 bases from J, with 15 bases between. CDR3 DNA sequence: TGTGCCAGTAGTCCGAGACAGCCTGGGGCTTTCTTT. It codes for CASSPRQPGAFF.

The rearrangement joins TRBV7-3 to TRBJ2-7; 9 bases map to TRBD1. Trimming at V came to 3 bases and at J to 4 bases, leaving 1 base not matched to a gene. The CDR3 runs 13 residues. Germline V gives CDR1 SGHTA, CDR2 FQGTGA. The DNA of the CDR3 is TGTGCCAGCAGCTTCGGGACAGGGTACGAGCAGTACTTC. Translation gives CASSFGTGYEQYF.

This chain's CDR3 is CASEGRLSYEQYF. The CDR3 bases are TGTGCCAGCGAGGGCAGGCTTTCCTACGAGCAGTACTTC. The chain is built from TRBV28 and TRBJ2-7, with a weak D call TRBD2 (5 bases). V was shortened by 8 bases and J by 1 base, with 12 bases between the two germline ends. CDR1 is MDHEN and CDR2 is SYDVKM in the germline V gene. The CDR3 is 13 amino acids.

The J gene is TRBJ2-4, the V gene TRBV6-5; D remains ambiguous. The CDR3 covers 15 residues. The V gene lost 7 bases and the J gene lost 5 bases, with 18 bases spanning the gap. From germline, CDR1 is MNHEY and CDR2 SVGAGI. DNA of the CDR3: TGTGCCAGCAAGATCAGACCCGCCTCAGAAAACATTCAGTACTTC. The encoded protein is CASKIRPASENIQYF.

This clone is a singleton in its sample. This chain's CDR3 is CASSDRIYSNQPQHF. CDR3 sequence (DNA): TGCGCCAGCAGCGACAGGATCTATAGCAATCAGCCCCAGCATTTT. The chain links TRBV5-1 to TRBJ1-5; TRBD1 is a possible D gene (6 bases). The germline V and J ends were trimmed by 4 bases and 0 bases, with 11 bases remaining between them. Germline V CDR1 and CDR2: SGHRS, YFSETQ. This CDR3 has 15 amino acids.